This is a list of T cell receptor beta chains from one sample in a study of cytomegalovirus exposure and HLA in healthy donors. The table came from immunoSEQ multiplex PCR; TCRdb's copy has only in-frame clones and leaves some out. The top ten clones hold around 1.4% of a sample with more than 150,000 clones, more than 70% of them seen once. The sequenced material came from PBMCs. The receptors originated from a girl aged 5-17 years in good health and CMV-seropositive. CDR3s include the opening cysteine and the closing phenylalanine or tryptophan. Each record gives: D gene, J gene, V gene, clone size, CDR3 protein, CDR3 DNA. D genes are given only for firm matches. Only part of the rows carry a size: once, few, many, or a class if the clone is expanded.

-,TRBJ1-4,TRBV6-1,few,CASSPAQGNEKLFF,TGTGCCAGCAGTCCCGCCCAGGGTAATGAAAAACTGTTTTTT
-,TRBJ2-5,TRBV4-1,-,CASSQQGLETQYF,TGCGCCAGCAGCCAACAGGGCCTAGAGACCCAGTACTTC
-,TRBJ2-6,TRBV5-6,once,CASTSRDIFRAGANVLTF,TGTGCCAGCACTTCCCGGGACATATTCAGAGCTGGGGCCAACGTCCTGACTTTC
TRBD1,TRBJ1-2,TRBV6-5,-,CASSYSAGGGYTF,TGTGCCAGCAGTTACTCGGCAGGGGGTGGCTACACCTTC
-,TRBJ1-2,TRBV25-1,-,CASSGGGINYGYTF,TGTGCCAGCAGTGGGGGGGGCATTAACTATGGCTACACCTTC
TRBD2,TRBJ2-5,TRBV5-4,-,CASSAGLAGAETQYF,TGTGCCAGCAGCGCGGGACTAGCGGGTGCAGAGACCCAGTACTTC
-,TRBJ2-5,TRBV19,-,CATGKDETGPQETQYF,TGTGCCACCGGGAAGGACGAGACAGGCCCCCAAGAGACCCAGTACTTC
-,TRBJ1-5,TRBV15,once,CATSRLKGQPQHF,TGTGCCACCAGCAGGTTGAAGGGGCAGCCCCAGCATTTT
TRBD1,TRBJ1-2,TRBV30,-,CAWIVVHRGVYGYTF,TGTGCCTGGATCGTTGTGCACAGGGGAGTCTATGGCTACACCTTC
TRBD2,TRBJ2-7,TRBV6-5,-,CASSREGLLQYF,TGTGCCAGCAGCCGGGAGGGCCTACTCCAGTACTTC
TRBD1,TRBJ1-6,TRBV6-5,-,CASRRGVTGESPLHF,TGTGCCAGCAGACGCGGAGTGACAGGGGAATCACCCCTCCACTTT
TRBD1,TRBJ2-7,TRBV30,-,CAWSVGTASYEQYF,TGTGCCTGGAGCGTAGGGACAGCATCCTACGAGCAGTACTTC
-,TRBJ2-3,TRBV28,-,CASSSPPVLDTQYF,TGTGCCAGCAGTTCGCCCCCGGTCCTAGATACGCAGTATTTT
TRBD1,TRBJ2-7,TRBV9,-,CASSLAGGLAYEQYF,TGTGCCAGCAGCCTCGCAGGGGGTCTAGCCTACGAGCAGTACTTC
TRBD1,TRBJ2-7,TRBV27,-,CASRRQGREQYF,TGTGCCAGCAGGCGACAGGGTCGCGAGCAGTACTTC
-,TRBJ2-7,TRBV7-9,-,CASSYPGPGELAPTYEQYF,TGTGCCAGCAGCTACCCCGGACCAGGGGAACTAGCGCCGACCTACGAGCAGTACTTC
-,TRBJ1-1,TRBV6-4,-,CASSEGVNTEAFF,TGTGCCAGCAGTGAGGGAGTGAACACTGAAGCTTTCTTT
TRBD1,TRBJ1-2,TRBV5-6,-,CASSQDDRGGYGYTF,TGTGCCAGCAGCCAAGACGACAGGGGTGGGTATGGCTACACCTTC
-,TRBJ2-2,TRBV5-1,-,CASSLAGWGTGELFF,TGCGCCAGCAGCTTGGCGGGGTGGGGCACCGGGGAGCTGTTTTTT
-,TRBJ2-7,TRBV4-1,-,CASSQREDTQTYEQYF,TGCGCCAGCAGCCAGAGAGAGGACACGCAGACCTACGAGCAGTACTTC
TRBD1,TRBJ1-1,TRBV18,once,CASSPVGQGPNTEAFF,TGTGCCAGCTCACCGGTGGGACAGGGGCCGAACACTGAAGCTTTCTTT
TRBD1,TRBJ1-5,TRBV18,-,CASSPAGQGNNQPQHF,TGTGCCAGCTCACCAGCGGGACAGGGGAATAATCAGCCCCAGCATTTT
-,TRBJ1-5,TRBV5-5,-,CASSLFGPNQPQHF,TGTGCCAGCAGCTTGTTTGGGCCCAATCAGCCCCAGCATTTT
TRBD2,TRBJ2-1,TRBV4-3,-,CASSQVLANNEQFF,TGCGCCAGCAGCCAGGTACTAGCGAACAATGAGCAGTTCTTC
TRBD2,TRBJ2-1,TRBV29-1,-,CSVGEGFSGGYYNEQFF,TGCAGCGTCGGTGAGGGTTTTAGCGGGGGGTACTACAATGAGCAGTTCTTC
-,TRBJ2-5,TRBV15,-,CATSRALLATREETQYF,TGTGCCACCAGCAGAGCCCTCCTAGCCACGAGGGAAGAGACCCAGTACTTC
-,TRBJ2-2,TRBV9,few,CASSTTGIGELFF,TGTGCCAGCAGTACAACAGGGATCGGGGAGCTGTTTTTT
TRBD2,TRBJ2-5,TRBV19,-,CASSKDPSGKETQYF,TGTGCCAGTAGCAAGGATCCTAGCGGGAAAGAGACCCAGTACTTC
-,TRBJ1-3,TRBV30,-,CARTGSSGNTIYF,TGTGCCAGAACAGGGAGCTCTGGAAACACCATATATTTT
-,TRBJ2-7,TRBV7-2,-,CASSLVSLDYFYEQYF,TGTGCCAGCAGCTTAGTCTCCCTAGACTATTTCTACGAGCAGTACTTC
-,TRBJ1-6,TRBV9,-,CASSASFGGGGHSPLHF,TGTGCCAGCAGCGCCTCCTTCGGGGGCGGGGGACATTCACCCCTCCACTTT
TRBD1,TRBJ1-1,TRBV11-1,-,CASSHRDRGRLAEAFF,TGTGCCAGCAGCCACCGGGACAGGGGCCGACTAGCTGAAGCTTTCTTT
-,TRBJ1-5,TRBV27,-,CASTTAGRGNQPQHF,TGTGCCAGCACCACAGCAGGCCGCGGCAATCAGCCCCAGCATTTT
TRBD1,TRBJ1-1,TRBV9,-,CASSPQGGVNTEAFF,TGTGCCAGCAGCCCCCAGGGGGGAGTGAACACTGAAGCTTTCTTT
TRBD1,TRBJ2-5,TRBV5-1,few,CASSLDRAETQYF,TGCGCCAGCAGCCTGGACAGGGCAGAGACCCAGTACTTC
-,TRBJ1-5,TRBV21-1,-,CASIPIPTGGNQPQHF,TGTGCCAGCATCCCAATACCGACAGGGGGCAATCAGCCCCAGCATTTT
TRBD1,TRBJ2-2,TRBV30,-,CAWRTGSGGELFF,TGTGCCTGGAGGACAGGGTCCGGCGGGGAGCTGTTTTTT
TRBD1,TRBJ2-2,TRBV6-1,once,CASRGTGGTGELFF,TGTGCCAGCAGGGGGACAGGGGGCACCGGGGAGCTGTTTTTT
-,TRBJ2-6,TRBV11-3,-,CASSLGGPNVLTF,TGTGCCAGCAGCTTAGGAGGGCCGAACGTCCTGACTTTC
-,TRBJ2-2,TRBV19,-,CASSTRGGTGELFF,TGTGCCAGTAGTACCCGGGGAGGCACCGGGGAGCTGTTTTTT
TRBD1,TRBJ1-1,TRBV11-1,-,CASCPNRGTEAFF,TGTGCCAGCTGCCCAAACAGGGGAACTGAAGCTTTCTTT
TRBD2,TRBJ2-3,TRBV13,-,CASSQGLEEDTQYF,TGTGCCAGCAGCCAGGGACTAGAGGAAGATACGCAGTATTTT
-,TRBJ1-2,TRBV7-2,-,CASSFPGLNYGYTF,TGTGCCAGCAGCTTCCCAGGGCTAAACTATGGCTACACCTTC
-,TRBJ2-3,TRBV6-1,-,CASSSRGGGTDTQYF,TGTGCCAGCAGTTCTCGGGGAGGTGGCACAGATACGCAGTATTTT
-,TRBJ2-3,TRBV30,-,CAWGAGSGDTQYF,TGTGCCTGGGGGGCGGGTAGCGGAGATACGCAGTATTTT
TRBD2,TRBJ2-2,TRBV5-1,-,CASSLAAGDTGELFF,TGCGCCAGCAGCTTGGCAGCGGGAGACACCGGGGAGCTGTTTTTT
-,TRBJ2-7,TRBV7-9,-,CASSLPGKAYEQYF,TGTGCCAGCAGCTTACCAGGGAAGGCTTACGAGCAGTACTTC
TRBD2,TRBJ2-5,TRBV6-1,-,CASNLAGVLETQYF,TGTGCCAGCAACTTAGCGGGAGTTTTGGAGACCCAGTACTTC
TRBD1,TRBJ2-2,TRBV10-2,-,CASSEKHRGRGTGELFF,TGCGCCAGCAGTGAAAAGCACAGGGGGAGAGGCACCGGGGAGCTGTTTTTT
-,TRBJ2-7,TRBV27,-,CASSTSRQGIDQYF,TGTGCCAGCAGTACGAGCCGCCAGGGGATAGACCAGTACTTC
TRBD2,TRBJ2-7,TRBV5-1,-,CASSLELAGAYEQYF,TGCGCCAGCAGCTTGGAACTAGCGGGGGCCTACGAGCAGTACTTC
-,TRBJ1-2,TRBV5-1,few,CASSPWTESNYGYTF,TGCGCCAGCAGCCCATGGACAGAATCTAACTATGGCTACACCTTC
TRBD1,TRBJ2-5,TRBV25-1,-,CASRNRGPVETQYF,TGTGCCAGCCGAAACAGGGGGCCTGTAGAGACCCAGTACTTC
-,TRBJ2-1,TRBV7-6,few,CASSLEAGYNEQFF,TGTGCCAGCAGCTTAGAAGCCGGGTACAATGAGCAGTTCTTC